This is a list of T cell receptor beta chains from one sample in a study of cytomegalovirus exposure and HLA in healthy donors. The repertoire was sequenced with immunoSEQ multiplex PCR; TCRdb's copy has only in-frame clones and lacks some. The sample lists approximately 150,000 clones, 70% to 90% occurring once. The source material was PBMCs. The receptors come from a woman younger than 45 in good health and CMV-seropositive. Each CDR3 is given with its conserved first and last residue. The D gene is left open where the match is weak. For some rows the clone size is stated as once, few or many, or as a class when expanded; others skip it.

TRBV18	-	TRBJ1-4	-	TGTGCCAGCTCATTAAGCGCAGGGGATACTAATGAAAAACTGTTTTTT	CASSLSAGDTNEKLFF
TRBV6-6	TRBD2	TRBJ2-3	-	TGTGCCAGCAGTTATAGCGGGGGGAAAACAGATACGCAGTATTTT	CASSYSGGKTDTQYF
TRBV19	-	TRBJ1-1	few	TGTGCCAGTAGAGGGGACATCACTGAAGCTTTCTTT	CASRGDITEAFF
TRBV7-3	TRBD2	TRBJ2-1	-	TGTGCCAGCAGCACTAGCGGGGGGGAAGAGTTCTTC	CASSTSGGEEFF
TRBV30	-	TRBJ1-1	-	TGTGCCTGGAGTGTACGCTCAAGCGGAAGCACTGAAGCTTTCTTT	CAWSVRSSGSTEAFF
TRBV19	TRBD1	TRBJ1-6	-	TGTGCCAGTAGTATTGACAGGGGAGCTTCACCCCTCCACTTT	CASSIDRGASPLHF
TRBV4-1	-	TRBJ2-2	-	TGCGCCAGCAGTCCTATGGGGGCGAAGATCGGGGAGCTGTTTTTT	CASSPMGAKIGELFF
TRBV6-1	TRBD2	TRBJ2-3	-	TGTGCCAGCAGTGAATTCGTGTTACCCGGGGGGGGCACAGATACGCAGTATTTT	CASSEFVLPGGGTDTQYF
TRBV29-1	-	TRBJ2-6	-	TGCAGCGTCGTTACAGGGTCTGGGGCCAACGTCCTGACTTTC	CSVVTGSGANVLTF
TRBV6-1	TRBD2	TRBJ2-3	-	TGTGCCAGCAGCCTCGGACTAGCAGATACGCAGTATTTT	CASSLGLADTQYF
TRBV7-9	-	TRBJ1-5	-	TGTGCCAGCAGCTTAGGAAACACAGGGCGATATCAGCCCCAGCATTTT	CASSLGNTGRYQPQHF
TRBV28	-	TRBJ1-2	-	TGTGCCAGCCAATCACCCAGGGCCTACACCTTC	CASQSPRAYTF
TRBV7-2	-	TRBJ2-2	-	TGTGCCAGCAGCCGATTTCCCAGGGGAATGAACACCGGGGAGCTGTTTTTT	CASSRFPRGMNTGELFF
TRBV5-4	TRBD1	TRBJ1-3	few	TGTGCCAGCAGCCTCGGACAGGCGGACACCATATATTTT	CASSLGQADTIYF
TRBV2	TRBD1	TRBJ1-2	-	TGTGCCAGCAGCCCTAACAGGGGGGCTTACTATGGCTACACCTTC	CASSPNRGAYYGYTF
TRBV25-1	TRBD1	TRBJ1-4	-	TGTGCCAGCAGTTATTATATCGGAGACAGGGGGCTGGAAAAACTGTTTTTT	CASSYYIGDRGLEKLFF
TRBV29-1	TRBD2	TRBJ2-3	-	TGCAGCGCATCGGGGGGGAGAGATACGCAGTATTTT	CSASGGRDTQYF
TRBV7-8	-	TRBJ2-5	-	TGTGCCAGCAGCTTAGTCGGCCAAGAGACCCAGTACTTC	CASSLVGQETQYF
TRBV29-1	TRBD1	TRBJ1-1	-	TGCAGCGCCGGACAAACGACAGGGAGAGTCACTGAAGCTTTCTTT	CSAGQTTGRVTEAFF
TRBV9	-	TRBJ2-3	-	TGTGCCGGCAGCCTCGGACCGGGGACAGATACGCAGTATTTT	CAGSLGPGTDTQYF
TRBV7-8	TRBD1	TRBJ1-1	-	TGTGCCAGCTACGCCTTGACAGGGGCAGTAGCTTTCTTT	CASYALTGAVAFF
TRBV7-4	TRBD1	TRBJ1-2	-	TGTGCCAGCAGCAAGGGTCCCCCACAGGGGCTAATTAACTATGGCTACACCTTC	CASSKGPPQGLINYGYTF
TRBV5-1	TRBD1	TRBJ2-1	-	TGCGCCAGCCGCGAGTCAGGGGGCTACAATGAGCAGTTCTTC	CASRESGGYNEQFF
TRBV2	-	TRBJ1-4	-	TGTGCCAGCAGTGCATCCAGGTCTAATGAAAAACTGTTTTTT	CASSASRSNEKLFF
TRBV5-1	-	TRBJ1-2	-	TGCGCCACTTCGCCTTTCGAGGGCTATGGCTACACCTTC	CATSPFEGYGYTF
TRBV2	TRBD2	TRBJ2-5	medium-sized	TGTGCCAGCAGTGGGGGGACTAGCGGGGGCTGGCACTTC	CASSGGTSGGWHF
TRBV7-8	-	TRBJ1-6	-	TGTGCCAGCAGCTTAGAACTCAGGGTTAATTCACCCCTCCACTTT	CASSLELRVNSPLHF
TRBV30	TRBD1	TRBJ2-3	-	TGTGCCTGGAGTTCCCAGGGGGGCACAGATACGCAGTATTTT	CAWSSQGGTDTQYF